This entry describes one T cell receptor beta chain. Its antigen is as yet unknown. Germline V lookup: CDR1 WNHNN, CDR2 SYGVQD (reference sequence). Trimming pared 9 bases from V and 0 bases from J, leaving 14 bases between. This CDR3 region has 14 residues. Researchers ran the PCR with 60 Vbeta and 13 Jbeta primers. The assay was immunoSEQ multiplex PCR, and TCRdb's table has in-frame clones only and misses some. The table lists under 150,000 clones, 83% of them singletons. The data are from a study of cytomegalovirus exposure and HLA in healthy donors. General study findings and limits: The HLA-A and HLA-B alleles of most subjects were reportedly predicted accurately from TCR beta sequences. About 150 TCR beta chains were listed as cytomegalovirus-associated. CMV serostatus was the sole immune exposure information available.

The rearrangement uses TRBV10-1 and TRBJ1-1; D might be TRBD1 (5 bases). This sequence originates from a girl aged 2 to 10 in good health and CMV-seronegative. The sample consisted of PBMCs. The CDR3 bases are TGCGCCAGGGTGGGGCTCCCGGTGAACACTGAAGCTTTCTTT. Translated: CARVGLPVNTEAFF.